The 12 T cell receptor beta chains below all came from one sample that was sequenced in a study of cytomegalovirus exposure and HLA in healthy donors. Here immunoSEQ multiplex PCR was the method, and the copy in TCRdb shows in-frame clones only, minus some. Of 70,000 to 85,000 clones detected, about 93% appear once; the ten largest clones hold 1.5% to 2%. The sample was PBMCs. The receptor source for this set is a woman under 30 in good health and CMV-seropositive.

This chain joins TRBV5-6 and TRBJ2-3; no definite D call. This CDR3 contains 11 residues. V was shortened by 3 bases and J by 5 bases, with 4 bases between the two germline ends. Germline loops: CDR1 SGHDT, CDR2 YYEEEE. This chain's CDR3 is CASSSLDTQYF. As DNA, the CDR3 is TGTGCCAGCAGCTCTCTAGATACGCAGTATTTT.

The rearrangement links TRBV7-9 to TRBJ2-2, with 8 bases matching TRBD1. Losses at the gene ends were 1 base for V and 4 bases for J; bases not matched to a gene: 5. CDR1 is SEHNR, CDR2 FQNEAQ, per germline (reference sequence). This CDR3 is 16 amino acids long. The CDR3 DNA reads TGTGCCAGCAGCTTAGTGAGGACAGGGCCCACCGGGGAGCTGTTTTTT. This sequence encodes CASSLVRTGPTGELFF.

The chain links TRBV7-2 to TRBJ2-5, with 8 bases matching TRBD2. CDR3 length: 14 amino acids. Germline V gene sequence: CDR1 SGHTA, CDR2 FQGNSA. The ends lost 3 bases at V and 5 bases at J; junction bases unmatched: 5. For the CDR3, the DNA is TGTGCCAGCAGCTTTATGGGACTAGTGGAGACCCAGTACTTC. This sequence encodes CASSFMGLVETQYF.

The chain carries TRBV19 and TRBJ1-4; D possibly corresponds to TRBD1 (6 bases). This CDR3 region has 15 residues. The V and J ends lost 5 bases and 0 bases respectively, with 10 bases between them. Germline V gene sequence: CDR1 LNHDA, CDR2 SQIVND (reference sequence). This CDR3 reads CASSPGAATNEKLFF. The CDR3 region has the DNA TGTGCCAGTAGTCCAGGGGCGGCAACTAATGAAAAACTGTTTTTT.

In its sample, this clone was seen once. The chain recombines TRBV7-2 with TRBJ2-1; D unresolved. The V end lost 1 base, the J end lost 3 bases, and 10 bases lay between the germline ends. From germline, CDR1 is SGHTA and CDR2 FQGNSA. CDR3 size: 15 residues. The CDR3 DNA reads TGTGCCAGCAGCTTAGGGCCTGCCAGCTACAATGAGCAGTTCTTC. As protein: CASSLGPASYNEQFF.

This clone turned up a few times. The chain uses TRBV20-1 and TRBJ2-7; perhaps TRBD1 as D (6 bases). V dropped 0 bases and J dropped 11 bases, with 11 bases sitting between them. Germline CDR1 DFQATT, CDR2 SNEGSKA (reference sequence). This CDR3 contains 11 residues. The CDR3 sequence is CSARDRAGEYF. CDR3 in DNA: TGCAGTGCTAGAGATCGCGCAGGGGAGTACTTC.

The gene calls are TRBV27 and TRBJ2-2, with 13 bases lining up with TRBD2. Germline-derived CDR1 and CDR2 are MNHEY and SMNVEV (reference sequence). This CDR3 is built from 17 residues. The trim removed 6 bases at V and 3 bases at J, leaving 7 bases unmatched. CDR3 sequence reads: CASSLLAGGPHTGELFF. The CDR3 nucleotides read TGTGCCAGCAGCCTACTAGCGGGAGGGCCCCACACCGGGGAGCTGTTTTTT.

The rearrangement uses TRBV11-2 and TRBJ2-1; 8 bases map to TRBD2. Germline assignment: CDR1 SGHAT and CDR2 FQNNGV. The V segment lost 8 bases and the J segment 9 bases; nucleotides outside the gene matches: 15. This CDR3 comprises 15 residues. The CDR3 DNA reads TGTGCCAGCGCCGGGGAGCTAGCGGGTTCCGGTGAGCAGTTCTTC. Translated, it gives CASAGELAGSGEQFF.

The gene calls are TRBV10-1 and TRBJ2-7, with a weak D call TRBD2 (5 bases). V dropped 8 bases and J dropped 3 bases, with 17 bases sitting between them. The CDR3 runs 14 residues. The germline V gene encodes CDR1 WNHNN and CDR2 SYGVQD (reference sequence). The chain's CDR3 is CASSNGREYYEQYF. CDR3 DNA: TGCGCCAGCTCAAACGGACGGGAATACTACGAGCAGTACTTC.

This chain links TRBV29-1 with TRBJ2-1; 9 bases map to TRBD1. Germline values: CDR1 SQVTM, CDR2 ANQGSEA. The ends lost 7 bases at V and 7 bases at J; junction bases unmatched: 11. This CDR3 region has 14 residues. The CDR3 nucleotides read TGCAGCGCCGACCCCGGGACAGGGACGAATGAGCAGTTCTTC. This sequence encodes CSADPGTGTNEQFF.

The J gene is TRBJ1-2, the V gene TRBV6-5, with D possibly being TRBD1 (5 bases). CDR3 length: 14 amino acids. CDR1 MNHEY and CDR2 SVGAGI come from the germline V gene. V was clipped by 6 bases and J by 6 bases, with 17 bases between them. The CDR3, as DNA: TGTGCCAGCAGCCCTCTCCCGGAGGGGAATGGCTACACCTTC. Translated: CASSPLPEGNGYTF.

This chain connects TRBV9 to TRBJ2-3; tentatively, D is TRBD2 (6 bases). The V end was cut by 3 bases, the J end by 2 bases, with 13 bases between. Germline lookup yields CDR1 SGDLS and CDR2 YYNGEE. The CDR3 loop spans 15 amino acids. This CDR3 is CASSGRDSITDTQYF. In DNA form, the CDR3 reads TGTGCCAGCAGCGGCCGGGACTCTATCACAGATACGCAGTATTTT.